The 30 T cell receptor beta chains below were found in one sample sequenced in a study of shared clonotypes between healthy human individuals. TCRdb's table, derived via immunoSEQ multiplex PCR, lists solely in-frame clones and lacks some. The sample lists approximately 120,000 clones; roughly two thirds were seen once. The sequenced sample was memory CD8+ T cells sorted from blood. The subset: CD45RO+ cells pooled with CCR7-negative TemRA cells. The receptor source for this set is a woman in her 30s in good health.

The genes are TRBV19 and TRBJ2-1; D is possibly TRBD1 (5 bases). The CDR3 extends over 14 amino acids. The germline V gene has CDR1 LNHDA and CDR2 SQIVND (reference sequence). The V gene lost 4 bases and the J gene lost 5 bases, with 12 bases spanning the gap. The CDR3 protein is CASSSRVWDNEQFF. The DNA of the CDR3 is TGTGCCAGTAGTAGCAGGGTTTGGGACAATGAGCAGTTCTTC.

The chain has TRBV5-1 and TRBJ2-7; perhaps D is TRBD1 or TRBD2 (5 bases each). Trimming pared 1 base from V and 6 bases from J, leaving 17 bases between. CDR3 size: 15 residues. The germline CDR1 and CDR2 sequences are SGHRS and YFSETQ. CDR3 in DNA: TGCGCCAGCAGCTTGAGCCTCGCACGGGGCTCCGAGCAGTACTTC. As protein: CASSLSLARGSEQYF.

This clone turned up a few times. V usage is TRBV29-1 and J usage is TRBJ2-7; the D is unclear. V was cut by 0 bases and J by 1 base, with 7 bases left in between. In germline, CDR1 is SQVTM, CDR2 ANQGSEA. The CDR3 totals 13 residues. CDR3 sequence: CSVEDLLSYEQYF. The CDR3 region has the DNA TGCAGCGTTGAAGATCTACTATCCTACGAGCAGTACTTC.

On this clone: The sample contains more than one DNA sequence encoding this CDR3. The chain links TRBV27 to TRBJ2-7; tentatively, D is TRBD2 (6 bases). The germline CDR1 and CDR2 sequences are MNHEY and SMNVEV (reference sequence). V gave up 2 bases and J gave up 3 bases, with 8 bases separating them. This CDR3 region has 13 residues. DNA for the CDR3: TGTGCCAGCAGTTTACGGGGGAACTACGAGCAGTACTTC. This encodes CASSLRGNYEQYF.

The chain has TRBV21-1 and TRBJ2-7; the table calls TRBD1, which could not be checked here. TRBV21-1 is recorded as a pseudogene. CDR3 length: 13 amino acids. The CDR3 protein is CASAWACDYEQYF. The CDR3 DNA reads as TGTGCCAGTGCGTGGGCTTGCGACTACGAGCAGTACTTC.

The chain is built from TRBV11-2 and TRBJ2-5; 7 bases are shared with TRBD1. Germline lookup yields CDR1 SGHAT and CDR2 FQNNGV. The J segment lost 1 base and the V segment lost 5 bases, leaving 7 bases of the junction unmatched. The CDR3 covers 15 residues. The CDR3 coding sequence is TGTGCCAGCAGCATCCTGGGGACAGTCCAAGAGACCCAGTACTTC. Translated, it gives CASSILGTVQETQYF.

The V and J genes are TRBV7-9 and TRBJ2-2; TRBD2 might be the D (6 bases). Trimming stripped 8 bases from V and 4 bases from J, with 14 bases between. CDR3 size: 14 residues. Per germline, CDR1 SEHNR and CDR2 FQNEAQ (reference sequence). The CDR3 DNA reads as TGTGCCAGCTTGTCGGGGGATGGCACCGGGGAGCTGTTTTTT. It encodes CASLSGDGTGELFF.

Here the CDR3 DNA reads TGTGCCAGCAGCCACGGAGAAAAACTGTTTTTT. It encodes CASSHGEKLFF. The rearrangement uses TRBV6-6 and TRBJ1-4; D gene ambiguous. V lost 6 bases and J 8 bases, leaving 7 bases between the germline ends. CDR3 size: 11 residues. The V gene's germline CDR1 is MNHNY and CDR2 SVGAGI (reference sequence).

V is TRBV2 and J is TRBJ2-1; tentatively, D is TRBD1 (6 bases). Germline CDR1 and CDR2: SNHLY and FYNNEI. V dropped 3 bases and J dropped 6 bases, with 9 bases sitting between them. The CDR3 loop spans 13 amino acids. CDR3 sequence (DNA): TGTGCCAGCAGTGAGGGCAGGGGCAATGAGCAGTTCTTC. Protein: CASSEGRGNEQFF. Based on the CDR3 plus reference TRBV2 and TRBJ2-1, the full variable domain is EPEVTQTPSHQVTQMGQEVILRCVPISNHLYFYWYRQILGQKVEFLVSFYNNEISEKSEIFDDQFSVERPDGSNFTLKIRSTKLEDSAMYFCASSEGRGNEQFFGPGTRLTVL.

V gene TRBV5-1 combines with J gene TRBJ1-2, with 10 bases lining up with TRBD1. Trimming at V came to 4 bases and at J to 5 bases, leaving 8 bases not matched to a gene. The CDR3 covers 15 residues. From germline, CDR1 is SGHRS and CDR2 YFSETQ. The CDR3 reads CASSTGQGGTYGYTF. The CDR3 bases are TGCGCCAGCAGCACAGGACAGGGGGGAACTTATGGCTACACCTTC.

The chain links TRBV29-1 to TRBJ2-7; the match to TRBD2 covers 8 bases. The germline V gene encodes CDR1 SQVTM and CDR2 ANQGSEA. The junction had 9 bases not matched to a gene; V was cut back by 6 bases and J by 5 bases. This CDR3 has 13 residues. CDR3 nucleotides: TGCAGCGTGGCCGGGACTAGTTCCCACGAGCAGTACTTC. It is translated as CSVAGTSSHEQYF.

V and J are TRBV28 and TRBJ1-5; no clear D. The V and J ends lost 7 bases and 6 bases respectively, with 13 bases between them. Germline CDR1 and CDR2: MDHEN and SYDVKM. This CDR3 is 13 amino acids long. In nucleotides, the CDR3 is TGTGCCAGCACAAATCAATTGAGTCAGCCCCAGCATTTT. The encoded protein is CASTNQLSQPQHF.

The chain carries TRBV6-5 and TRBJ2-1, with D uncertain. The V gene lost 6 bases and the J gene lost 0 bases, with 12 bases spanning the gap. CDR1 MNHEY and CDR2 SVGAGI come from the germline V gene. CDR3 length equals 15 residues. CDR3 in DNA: TGTGCCAGCAGCTACCATCGAAGCTCCTACAATGAGCAGTTCTTC. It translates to CASSYHRSSYNEQFF.

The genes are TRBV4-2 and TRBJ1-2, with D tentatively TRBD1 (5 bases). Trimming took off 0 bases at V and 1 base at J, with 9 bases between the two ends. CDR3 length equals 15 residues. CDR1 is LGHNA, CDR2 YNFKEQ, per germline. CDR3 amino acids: CASSQDRQGNYGYTF. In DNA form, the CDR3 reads TGTGCCAGCAGCCAAGATCGGCAGGGTAACTATGGCTACACCTTC.

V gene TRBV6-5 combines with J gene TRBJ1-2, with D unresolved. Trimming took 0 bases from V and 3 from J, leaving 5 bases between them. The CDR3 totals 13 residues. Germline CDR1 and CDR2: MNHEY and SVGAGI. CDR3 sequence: CASSYSSYYGYTF. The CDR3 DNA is TGTGCCAGCAGTTACTCCAGTTACTATGGCTACACCTTC.

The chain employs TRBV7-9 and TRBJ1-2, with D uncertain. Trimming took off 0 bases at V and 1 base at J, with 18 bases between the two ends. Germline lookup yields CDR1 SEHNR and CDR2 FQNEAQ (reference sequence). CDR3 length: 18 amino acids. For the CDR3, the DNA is TGTGCCAGCAGCTTAGCCCTATCCCGGGTTGGCTATAACTATGGCTACACCTTC. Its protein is CASSLALSRVGYNYGYTF.

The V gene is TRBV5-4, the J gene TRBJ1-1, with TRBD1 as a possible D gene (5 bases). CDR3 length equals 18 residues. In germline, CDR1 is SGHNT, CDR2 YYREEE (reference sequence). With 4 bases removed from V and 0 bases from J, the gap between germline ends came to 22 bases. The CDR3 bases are TGTGCCAGCAGCCTTGACAGTCTACCGGCTACCCTGAACACTGAAGCTTTCTTT. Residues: CASSLDSLPATLNTEAFF.

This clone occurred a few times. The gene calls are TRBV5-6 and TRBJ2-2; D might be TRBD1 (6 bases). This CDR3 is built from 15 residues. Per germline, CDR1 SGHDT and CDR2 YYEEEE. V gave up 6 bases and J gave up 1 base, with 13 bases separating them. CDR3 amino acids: CASKPRTENTGELFF. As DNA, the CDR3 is TGTGCCAGCAAGCCAAGGACAGAGAACACCGGGGAGCTGTTTTTT.

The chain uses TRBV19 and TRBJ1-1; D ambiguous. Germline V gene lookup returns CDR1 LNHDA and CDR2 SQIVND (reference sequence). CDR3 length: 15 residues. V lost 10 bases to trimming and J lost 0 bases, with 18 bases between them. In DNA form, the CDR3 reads TGTGCCACCACATCGGCAGCCTTTATGAACACTGAAGCTTTCTTT. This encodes CATTSAAFMNTEAFF.

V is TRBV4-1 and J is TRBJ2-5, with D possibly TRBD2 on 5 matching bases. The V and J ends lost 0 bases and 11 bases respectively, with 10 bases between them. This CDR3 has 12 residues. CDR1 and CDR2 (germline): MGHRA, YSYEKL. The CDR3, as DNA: TGCGCCAGCAGCCAAGACGGAGGAGAGCAGTACTTC. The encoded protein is CASSQDGGEQYF.

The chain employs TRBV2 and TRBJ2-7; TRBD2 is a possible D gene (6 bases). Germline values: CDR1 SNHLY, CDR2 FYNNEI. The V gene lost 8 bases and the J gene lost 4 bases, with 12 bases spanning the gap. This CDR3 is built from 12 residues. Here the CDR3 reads CASGGGGYEQYF. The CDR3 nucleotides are TGTGCCAGCGGGGGAGGCGGATACGAGCAGTACTTC.

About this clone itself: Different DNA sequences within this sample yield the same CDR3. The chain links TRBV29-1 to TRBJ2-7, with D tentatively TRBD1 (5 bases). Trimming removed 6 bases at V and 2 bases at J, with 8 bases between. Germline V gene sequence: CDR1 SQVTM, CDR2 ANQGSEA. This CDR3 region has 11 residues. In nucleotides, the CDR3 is TGCAGCGTAGGGGATCCCTACGAGCAGTACTTC. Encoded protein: CSVGDPYEQYF.

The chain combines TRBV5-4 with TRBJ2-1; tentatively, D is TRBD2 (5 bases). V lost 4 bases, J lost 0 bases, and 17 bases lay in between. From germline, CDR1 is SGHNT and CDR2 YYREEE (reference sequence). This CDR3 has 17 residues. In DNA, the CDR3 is TGTGCCAGCAGCGACCCTACCAGCGGAAGCTCCTACAATGAGCAGTTCTTC. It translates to CASSDPTSGSSYNEQFF.

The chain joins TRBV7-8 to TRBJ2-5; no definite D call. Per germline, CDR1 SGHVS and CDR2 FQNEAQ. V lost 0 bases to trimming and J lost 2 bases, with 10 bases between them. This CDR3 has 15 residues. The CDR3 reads CASSLARGRQETQYF. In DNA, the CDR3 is TGTGCCAGCAGCTTAGCGCGTGGCCGTCAAGAGACCCAGTACTTC.

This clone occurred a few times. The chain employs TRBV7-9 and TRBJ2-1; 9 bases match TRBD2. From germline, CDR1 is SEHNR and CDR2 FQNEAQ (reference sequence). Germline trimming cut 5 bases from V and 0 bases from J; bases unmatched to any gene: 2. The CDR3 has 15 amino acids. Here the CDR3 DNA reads TGTGCCAGCAGCCGTAGCGGGGGCTCCTACAATGAGCAGTTCTTC. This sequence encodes CASSRSGGSYNEQFF.

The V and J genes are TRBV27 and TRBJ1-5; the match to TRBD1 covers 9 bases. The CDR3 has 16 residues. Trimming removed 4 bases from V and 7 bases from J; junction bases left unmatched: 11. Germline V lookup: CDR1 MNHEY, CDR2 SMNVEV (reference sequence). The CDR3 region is CASSSYGQGLGQPQHF. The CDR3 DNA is TGTGCCAGCAGTTCCTACGGACAGGGGTTGGGACAGCCCCAGCATTTT.

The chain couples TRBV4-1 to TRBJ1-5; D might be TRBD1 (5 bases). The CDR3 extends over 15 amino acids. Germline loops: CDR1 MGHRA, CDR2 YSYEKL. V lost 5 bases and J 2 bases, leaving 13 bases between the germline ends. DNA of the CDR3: TGCGCCAGCAGCGAAGGACCAGGGCGCAATCAGCCCCAGCATTTT. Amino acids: CASSEGPGRNQPQHF.

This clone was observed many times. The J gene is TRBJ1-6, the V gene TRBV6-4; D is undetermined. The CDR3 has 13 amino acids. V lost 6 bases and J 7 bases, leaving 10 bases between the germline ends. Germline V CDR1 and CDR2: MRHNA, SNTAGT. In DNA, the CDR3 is TGTGCCAGCAGGAGTGCGGAGAATTCACCCCTCCACTTT. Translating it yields CASRSAENSPLHF.

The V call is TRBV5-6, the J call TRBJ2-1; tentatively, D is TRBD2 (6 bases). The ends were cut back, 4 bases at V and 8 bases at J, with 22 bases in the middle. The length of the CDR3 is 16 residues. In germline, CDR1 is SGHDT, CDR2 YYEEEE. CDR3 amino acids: CASSPTAGLKVDEQFF. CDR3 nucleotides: TGTGCCAGCAGCCCCACGGCGGGACTTAAGGTTGATGAGCAGTTCTTC.

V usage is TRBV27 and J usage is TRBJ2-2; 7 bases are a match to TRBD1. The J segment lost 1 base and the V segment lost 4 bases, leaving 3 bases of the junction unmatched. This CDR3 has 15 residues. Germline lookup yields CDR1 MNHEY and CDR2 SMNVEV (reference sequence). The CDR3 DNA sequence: TGTGCCAGCAGTTCCGGGACAGTGAACACCGGGGAGCTGTTTTTT. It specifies CASSSGTVNTGELFF.